Shown below are 11 T cell receptor beta chains from a single sample sequenced in a study of blood T cell repertoires in COVID-19. Here immunoSEQ multiplex PCR was the method, and the copy in TCRdb shows in-frame clones only, minus some. This sample has 200,000 to 250,000 clones, with approximately 80% found just once. The sample was peripheral blood. The receptors derive from a woman of 80 years or more with acute or convalescent COVID-19.

On this clone itself: Distinct nucleotide sequences in the sample also encode this CDR3. J is TRBJ2-1 and V is TRBV11-3, with D perhaps TRBD1 (5 bases). Germline lookup yields CDR1 SGHNT and CDR2 YENEEA. Trimming removed 3 bases at V and 5 bases at J, with 8 bases between. This CDR3 is built from 13 residues. The CDR3 sequence is CASSLGRNNEQFF. CDR3 nucleotide sequence: TGTGCCAGCAGCTTGGGGCGGAACAATGAGCAGTTCTTC. The whole variable domain, remainder taken from reference TRBV11-3 and TRBJ2-1, is EAGVVQSPRYKIIEKKQPVAFWCNPISGHNTLYWYLQNLGQGPELLIRYENEEAVDDSQLPKDRFSAERLKGVDSTLKIQPAELGDSAVYLCASSLGRNNEQFFGPGTRLTVL.

This sequence joins TRBV4-3 and TRBJ1-2; D unclear. CDR1 and CDR2 (germline): LGHNA, YSLEER. V lost 0 bases, J lost 11 bases, and 16 bases lay in between. The CDR3 runs to 14 residues. The CDR3 DNA follows: TGCGCCAGCAGCCAAGATTTGGCCCCCATCGTATACACCTTC. It is translated as CASSQDLAPIVYTF.

The chain recombines TRBV5-6 with TRBJ1-5, with D maybe TRBD1 (5 bases). V lost 1 base and J 2 bases, leaving 10 bases between the germline ends. Germline CDR1 SGHDT, CDR2 YYEEEE. There are 15 residues in the CDR3. CDR3 nucleotides: TGTGCCAGCAGCTTGTGGGGGGTCGGCAATCAGCCCCAGCATTTT. Its protein is CASSLWGVGNQPQHF.

The V gene is TRBV11-1, the J gene TRBJ2-1, with 10 bases lining up with TRBD1. V lost 5 bases to trimming and J lost 2 bases; unmatched junction nucleotides: 6. Germline V gene data show CDR1 as SGHAT and CDR2 as FQDESV (reference sequence). CDR3 length equals 16 residues. CDR3 residues: CASSPNGQGAYNEQFF. CDR3 DNA sequence: TGTGCCAGCAGCCCTAACGGACAGGGGGCCTACAATGAGCAGTTCTTC. The complete variable domain, with remaining parts taken from reference TRBV11-1 and TRBJ2-1, reads EAEVAQSPRYKITEKSQAVAFWCDPISGHATLYWYRQILGQGPELLVQFQDESVVDDSQLPKDRFSAERLKGVDSTLKIQPAELGDSAMYLCASSPNGQGAYNEQFFGPGTRLTVL.

V usage is TRBV7-2 and J usage is TRBJ2-5, with 10 bases matching TRBD2. Per germline, CDR1 SGHTA and CDR2 FQGNSA. The ends lost 8 bases at V and 4 bases at J; junction bases unmatched: 7. The CDR3 consists of 14 residues. This CDR3 is CASGLLAGGETQYF. The CDR3 bases are TGTGCCAGCGGACTTTTAGCGGGGGGAGAGACCCAGTACTTC.

This clone was observed once. The chain carries TRBV24-1 and TRBJ2-3; D is perhaps TRBD1 (6 bases). The germline V gene encodes CDR1 KGHDR and CDR2 SFDVKD. With 4 bases removed from V and 2 bases from J, the gap between germline ends came to 15 bases. The CDR3 has 16 amino acids. This chain's CDR3 is CATSDHTSGDTDTQYF. Here the CDR3 DNA reads TGTGCCACCAGTGACCACACATCAGGGGACACAGATACGCAGTATTTT.

The genes are TRBV12-3 or TRBV12-4 and TRBJ2-1; 7 bases line up with TRBD1. The CDR3 contains 13 residues. Germline trimming cut 6 bases from V and 8 bases from J; bases unmatched to any gene: 7. CDR3 sequence (DNA): TGTGCCAGCAGCAGGGACAGCTTCTATGAGCAGTTCTTC. Translating gives CASSRDSFYEQFF.

V is TRBV7-2 and J is TRBJ2-2; possible D gene TRBD2, 6 bases. CDR3 size: 16 residues. CDR1 SGHTA and CDR2 FQGNSA come from the germline V gene. V was pared by 2 bases and J by 0 bases, with 10 bases between. CDR3 sequence: CASSLHGGANTGELFF. The CDR3 region has the DNA TGTGCCAGCAGCTTACACGGAGGGGCGAACACCGGGGAGCTGTTTTTT. Full variable domain (rest looked up from reference TRBV7-2 and TRBJ2-2): GAGVSQSPSNKVTEKGKDVELRCDPISGHTALYWYRQSLGQGLEFLIYFQGNSAPDKSGLPSDRFSAERTGGSVSTLTIQRTQQEDSAVYLCASSLHGGANTGELFFGEGSRLTVL.

In its sample, this clone was seen a few times. The chain carries TRBV6-5 and TRBJ2-1, with D perhaps TRBD2 (5 bases). The CDR3 covers 15 residues. With 8 bases removed from V and 0 bases from J, the gap between germline ends came to 14 bases. Germline V gene data show CDR1 as MNHEY and CDR2 as SVGAGI. Here the CDR3 reads CASDQRFLSYNEQFF. CDR3 sequence (DNA): TGTGCCAGCGACCAGCGGTTCCTCTCCTACAATGAGCAGTTCTTC.

The chain recombines TRBV7-2 with TRBJ2-5; unclear D gene. The CDR3 consists of 12 residues. The V gene lost 2 bases and the J gene lost 5 bases, with 6 bases spanning the gap. Germline V CDR1 and CDR2: SGHTA, FQGNSA. The CDR3 nucleotides are TGTGCCAGCAGCTTATTAACTGAGACCCAGTACTTC. Its translation is CASSLLTETQYF.

This clone has only one observation. The chain recombines TRBV5-1 with TRBJ2-5; D gene uncertain. Germline V gene sequence: CDR1 SGHRS, CDR2 YFSETQ. Trimming took off 6 bases at V and 4 bases at J, with 10 bases between the two ends. The CDR3 length is 12 residues. The CDR3 DNA is TGCGCCAGCATTGGAGCCGGAGAGACCCAGTACTTC. As protein: CASIGAGETQYF. Full variable domain (remainder filled in from reference TRBV5-1 and TRBJ2-5): KAGVTQTPRYLIKTRGQQVTLSCSPISGHRSVSWYQQTPGQGLQFLFEYFSETQRNKGNFPGRFSGRQFSNSRSEMNVSTLELGDSALYLCASIGAGETQYFGPGTRLLVL.